A single T cell receptor beta chain is shown here with its context. Sequencing used immunoSEQ multiplex PCR; TCRdb keeps in-frame clones, though not all of them. The sample records tens of thousands of clones, around nine tenths being singletons. This specimen comes from a study of cytomegalovirus exposure and HLA in healthy donors. Study-level background: Later analysis reported that the 110 or so validation repertoires shared the platform of the roughly 700 first-cohort repertoires.

V shed 0 bases, J shed 7 bases, and the junction held 9 bases outside the gene matches. From germline, CDR1 is SGDLS and CDR2 YYNGEE. This CDR3 has 16 amino acids. The chain is built from TRBV9 and TRBJ2-3; TRBD2 aligns across 9 bases. Sequenced input: PBMCs. This TCR derives from a woman aged 18-29 years in good health and CMV-seropositive. CDR3 amino acids: CASSVGASGGPYTQYF. The CDR3 coding sequence is TGTGCCAGCAGCGTAGGGGCCAGCGGGGGGCCTTATACGCAGTATTTT.